One T cell receptor beta chain is described in this entry. Its antigen remains unidentified. After removal of 3 bases from V and 11 bases from J, the junction contained 19 bases not matched to a gene. Germline V CDR1 and CDR2: MGHRA, YSYEKL. This CDR3 contains 17 residues. This entry is derived from a study of identical twins. Each CDR3 protein gets one entry after TCRdb re-called the 5' RACE reads with MiXCR. Of 1.5 million to 2 million distinct CDR3 sequences in the sample, around 33% were seen once. General study results and limits: There was more out-of-frame TCR alpha sharing in monozygotic twins than models estimated. Out-of-frame alpha sequences common to twins exhibited an excess of low generation probability. Instead of following the same donors, the conclusions were based on cross-sectional statistical analysis.

The receptor comes from a newborn girl in good health. The chain uses TRBV4-1 and TRBJ2-5; 9 bases map to TRBD2. The sample was cord blood. The CDR3 coding sequence is TGCGCCAGCAGCCAGGACGGGTGGCTAGCGGGGCCCAATGAGCAGTACTTC. Amino acid sequence: CASSQDGWLAGPNEQYF.